The present TCR beta chain was sequenced within a study of PD-1 blockade in mismatch repair-deficient tumors. At the level of the study: All were previously treated, progressing patients with some twelve mismatch repair-deficient cancer types.

All patients were mismatch repair deficient, assessed by either PCR or immunohistochemistry. The TCR-sequenced patients were a few responders to pembrolizumab. Worth noting for this clone: Its antigen is not identified.

The repertoire was sequenced with immunoSEQ multiplex PCR; TCRdb's copy has only in-frame clones and lacks some. The sample lists around 100,000 clones, 60% to 85% seen once, with approximately 4.7% in the top ten. Regarding the study as a whole: Rapid post-treatment expansion, then contraction, generally preceding radiologic response, marked tumor-resident clones.

Trimming took off 3 bases at V and 3 bases at J, with 12 bases between the two ends. This CDR3 contains 14 residues. Germline V gene sequence: CDR1 MRHNA, CDR2 SNTAGT. The sample here was peripheral blood, taken 60 weeks after starting pembrolizumab. The chain combines TRBV6-4 with TRBJ2-7; D is uncertain. This receptor was identified in an adult with mismatch repair-deficient cancer. The CDR3 sequence is CASSEWRKLYEQYF. The CDR3, as DNA: TGTGCCAGCAGTGAATGGCGGAAGCTCTACGAGCAGTACTTC.